A selection of T cell receptor beta chains follows, all from one sample in a study of beta chain features in type 1 diabetes. The table came from immunoSEQ multiplex PCR; TCRdb's copy has only in-frame clones and leaves some out. The table includes around 360,000 clones, roughly 12% detected once. The material sequenced was naive CD4+ T cells from blood. Receptors originate from a woman between 18 and 29 years old with type 1 diabetes. Each CDR3 is given with its conserved first and last residue. Fields, in order: clone size, D gene, J gene, V gene, CDR3 DNA, CDR3 protein. A D gene is named only where the DNA matches it firmly. Size is stated for part of the rows, as once, few or many counts, or as a class when the clone is expanded.

few | TRBD1 | TRBJ2-1 | TRBV7-9 | TGTGCCAGCAGCTTAGACCCCATAGGACAGGGATCAAATGAGCAGTTCTTC | CASSLDPIGQGSNEQFF
few | . | TRBJ1-1 | TRBV11-2 | TGTGCCAGCAGCTTACTGTTAGTAGCTTTCTTT | CASSLLLVAFF
few | TRBD2 | TRBJ2-1 | TRBV7-8 | TGTGCCAGCAGCCTACAGCGGGGGCCCTACAATGAGCAGTTCTTC | CASSLQRGPYNEQFF
once | TRBD1 | TRBJ1-3 | TRBV9 | TGTGCCAGCTCGCTTGGGGGGCCACAGGGGCGCTCTGGAAACACCATATATTTT | CASSLGGPQGRSGNTIYF
. | TRBD2 | TRBJ2-3 | TRBV18 | TGTGCCAGCTCACCTGCGAGCGCGGGAGGGTACACGCAGTATTTT | CASSPASAGGYTQYF
few | TRBD1 | TRBJ2-5 | TRBV18 | TGTGCCAGCTCAGCCGGGACAGGGATGGAGACCCAGTACTTC | CASSAGTGMETQYF
few | . | TRBJ2-1 | TRBV4-2 | TGTGCCAGCAGCCAAGATCGGGGCGGGACCTACAATGAGCAGTTCTTC | CASSQDRGGTYNEQFF
few | TRBD1 | TRBJ1-2 | TRBV9 | TGTGCCAGCAGTATGGGACAGCATGGCTACACCTTC | CASSMGQHGYTF
few | . | TRBJ2-7 | TRBV6-4 | TGTGCCAGCACCCCCGGTCGGGGACTCCGCTCCTACGAGCAGTACTTC | CASTPGRGLRSYEQYF
. | . | TRBJ2-4 | TRBV29-1 | TGCAGCGTTGCGGGGAGAGCCAAAAACATTCAGTACTTC | CSVAGRAKNIQYF
. | . | TRBJ1-2 | TRBV7-9 | TGTGCCAGCAGCTACGACCTTGTGGCCCTTTCTGGAGTAGATGGCTACACCTTC | CASSYDLVALSGVDGYTF
. | TRBD1 | TRBJ2-2 | TRBV19 | TGTGCCAGTAGGCTACAGGGGGCTGGCGGGGAGCTGTTTTTT | CASRLQGAGGELFF
few | . | TRBJ1-2 | TRBV7-2 | TGTGCCAGCAGCAGAGCAGGGTACGTCTATGGCTACACCTTC | CASSRAGYVYGYTF
few | . | TRBJ2-1 | TRBV15 | TGTGCCACCAGCAGAGATATCGGACAGTACAATGAGCAGTTCTTC | CATSRDIGQYNEQFF
. | . | TRBJ1-5 | TRBV7-2 | TGTGCCAGCAGCCCTCGGGAGGGTCCTAGCAATCAGCCCCAGCATTTT | CASSPREGPSNQPQHF
few | . | TRBJ2-3 | TRBV6-5 | TGTGCCAGCATTCGAGATGGATCCCCGGGGGATACGCAGTATTTT | CASIRDGSPGDTQYF